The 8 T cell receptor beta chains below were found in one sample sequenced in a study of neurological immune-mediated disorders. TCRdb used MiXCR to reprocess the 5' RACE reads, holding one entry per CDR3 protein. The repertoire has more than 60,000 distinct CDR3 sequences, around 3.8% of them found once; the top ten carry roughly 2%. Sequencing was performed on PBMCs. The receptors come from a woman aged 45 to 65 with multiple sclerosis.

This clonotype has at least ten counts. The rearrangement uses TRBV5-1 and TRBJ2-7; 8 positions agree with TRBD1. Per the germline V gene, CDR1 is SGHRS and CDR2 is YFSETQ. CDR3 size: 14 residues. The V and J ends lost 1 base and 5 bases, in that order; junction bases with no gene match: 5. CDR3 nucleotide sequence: TGCGCCAGCAGCTTGCGGACAGGGAAGGACGAGCAGTACTTC. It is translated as CASSLRTGKDEQYF.

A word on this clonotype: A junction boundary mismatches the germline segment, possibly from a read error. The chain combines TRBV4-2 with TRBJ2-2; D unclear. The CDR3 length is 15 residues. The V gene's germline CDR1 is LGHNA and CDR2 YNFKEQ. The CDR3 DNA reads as TGTGCCAACAGCCAAGACGTCGGGAACACCGGGGAGCTGTTTTTT. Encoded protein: CANSQDVGNTGELFF.

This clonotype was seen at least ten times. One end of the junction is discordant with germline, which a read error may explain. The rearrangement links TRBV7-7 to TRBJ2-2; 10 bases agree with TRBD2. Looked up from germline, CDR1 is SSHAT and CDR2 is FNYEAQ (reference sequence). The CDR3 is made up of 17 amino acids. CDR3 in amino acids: CASSSTPSGRTTGELFF. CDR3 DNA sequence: TGTGCTAGCAGTTCTACTCCTAGCGGGAGAACCACCGGGGAGCTGTTTTTT.

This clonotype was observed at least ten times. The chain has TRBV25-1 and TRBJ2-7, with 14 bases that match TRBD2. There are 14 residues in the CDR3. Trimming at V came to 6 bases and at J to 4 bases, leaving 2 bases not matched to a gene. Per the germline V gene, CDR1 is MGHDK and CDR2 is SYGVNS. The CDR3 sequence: CASRGTSGSYEQYF. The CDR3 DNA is TGTGCCAGCAGGGGGACTAGCGGGAGTTACGAGCAGTACTTC.

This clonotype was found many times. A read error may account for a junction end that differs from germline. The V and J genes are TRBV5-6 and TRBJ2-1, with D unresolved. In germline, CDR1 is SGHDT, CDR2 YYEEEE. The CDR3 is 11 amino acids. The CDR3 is CASSVYDEQFF. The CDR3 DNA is TGTGCCAGCAGCGTCTACGATGAGCAGTTCTTC.

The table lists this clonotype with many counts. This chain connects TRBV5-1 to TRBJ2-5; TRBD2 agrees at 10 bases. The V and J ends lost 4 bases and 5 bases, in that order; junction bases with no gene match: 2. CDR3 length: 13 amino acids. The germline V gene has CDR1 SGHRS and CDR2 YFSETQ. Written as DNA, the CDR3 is TGCGCCAGCAGCAAGGGACTAGCGGAGACCCAGTACTTC. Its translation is CASSKGLAETQYF.

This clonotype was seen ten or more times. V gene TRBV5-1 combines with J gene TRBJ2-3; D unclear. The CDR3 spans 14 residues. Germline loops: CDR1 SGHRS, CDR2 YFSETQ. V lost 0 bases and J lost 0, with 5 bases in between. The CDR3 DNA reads TGCGCCAGCAGCTTGGACGACAGCACAGATACGCAGTATTTT. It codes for CASSLDDSTDTQYF.

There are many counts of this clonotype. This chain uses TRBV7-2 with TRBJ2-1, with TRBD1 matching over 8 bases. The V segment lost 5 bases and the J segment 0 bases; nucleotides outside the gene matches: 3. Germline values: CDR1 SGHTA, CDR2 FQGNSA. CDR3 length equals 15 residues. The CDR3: CASSAGTGSYNEQFF. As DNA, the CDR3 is TGTGCCAGCAGCGCCGGGACAGGCTCCTACAATGAGCAGTTCTTC.